Listed here are 10 T cell receptor beta chains from one sample, sequenced in a study of PD-L1 blockade in urothelial cancer. TCRdb's copy holds only in-frame clones and misses some; the assay was immunoSEQ multiplex PCR. The sample includes fewer than 40,000 clones, about 93% of them seen just once. Sequencing used PBMCs, obtained around atezolizumab (anti-PD-L1) treatment. The source is a man aged 65 to 85 with urothelial cancer.

The chain uses TRBV11-3 and TRBJ2-7; tentatively, D is TRBD1 (6 bases). V was clipped by 1 base and J by 5 bases, with 24 bases between them. This CDR3 has 18 amino acids. In germline, CDR1 is SGHNT, CDR2 YENEEA. CDR3 nucleotide sequence: TGTGCCAGCAGCTTAGGCGGTGGTAGGGCAGGGGTGGACCACGAGCAGTACTTC. It codes for CASSLGGGRAGVDHEQYF.

The rearrangement joins TRBV5-4 to TRBJ1-1; tentative D call: TRBD1 (6 bases). The CDR3 sequence is 15 residues long. Germline CDR1 is SGHNT and CDR2 is YYREEE (reference sequence). Trimming stripped 4 bases from V and 1 base from J, with 14 bases between. CDR3 in amino acids: CASSPPGAPNTEAFF. The CDR3 region has the DNA TGTGCCAGCAGCCCCCCAGGGGCGCCGAACACTGAAGCTTTCTTT.

The chain combines TRBV7-3 with TRBJ2-3; D is possibly TRBD2 (6 bases). There are 14 residues in the CDR3. Per germline, CDR1 SGHTA and CDR2 FQGTGA. V was pared by 4 bases and J by 2 bases, with 10 bases between. CDR3 protein: CASSSLATTDTQYF. Written as DNA, the CDR3 is TGTGCCAGCAGCTCCCTAGCGACCACAGATACGCAGTATTTT.

This rearrangement joins TRBV7-3 to TRBJ1-1; D gene unclear. Between the trimmed V and J ends, which lost 0 bases and 3 bases, there was a span of 5 bases. The germline V gene encodes CDR1 SGHTA and CDR2 FQGTGA. The CDR3 runs 13 residues. CDR3 residues: CASSLTRYTEAFF. CDR3 coding DNA: TGTGCCAGCAGCTTAACTCGGTACACTGAAGCTTTCTTT.

The CDR3 bases are TGCGCCAGCAACTCCGGACAGGGGATCTACGAGCAGTACTTC. Protein: CASNSGQGIYEQYF. This chain links TRBV5-1 with TRBJ2-7, with TRBD1 matching over 9 bases. The CDR3 runs to 14 residues. J gave up 3 bases and V 6 bases, and 7 bases lay outside the gene matches. CDR1 SGHRS and CDR2 YFSETQ come from the germline V gene. The entire variable domain, with the rest obtained from reference TRBV5-1 and TRBJ2-7, is as follows: KAGVTQTPRYLIKTRGQQVTLSCSPISGHRSVSWYQQTPGQGLQFLFEYFSETQRNKGNFPGRFSGRQFSNSRSEMNVSTLELGDSALYLCASNSGQGIYEQYFGPGTRLTVT.

The chain employs TRBV6-1 and TRBJ1-2, with no clear D. The CDR3 length is 13 residues. The V end was cut by 11 bases, the J end by 0 bases, with 13 bases between. Per germline, CDR1 MNHNS and CDR2 SASEGT. CDR3 nucleotides: TGTGCCGGTTCGGAGACTACTAACTATGGCTACACCTTC. The encoded protein is CAGSETTNYGYTF.

The chain employs TRBV4-1 and TRBJ2-7, with a weak D call TRBD1 (7 bases). The V gene lost 1 base and the J gene lost 6 bases, with 16 bases spanning the gap. Germline V gene lookup returns CDR1 MGHRA and CDR2 YSYEKL. CDR3 length: 15 amino acids. The CDR3 coding sequence is TGCGCCAGCAGCCAAGGCCCTGGTCAGGGGGGCGAGCAGTACTTC. Its protein product is CASSQGPGQGGEQYF.

The J gene is TRBJ2-1, the V gene TRBV12-5; tentatively, D is TRBD2 (6 bases). The length of the CDR3 is 13 residues. Germline-derived CDR1 and CDR2 are LGHNT and FRNRAP. Deletions cut 1 base from V and 6 bases from J, with 7 bases between. CDR3 nucleotides: TGTGCTAGTGGTTTGGGACTAGGCAATGAGCAGTTCTTC. Translated: CASGLGLGNEQFF.

Of note for this clone: This CDR3 is also generated by other DNA sequences in the sample. CDR3 DNA sequence: TGTGCCAGCAGCTACACTAGCGGGAGAGACGAGCAGTACTTC. It yields the protein CASSYTSGRDEQYF. The gene calls are TRBV11-2 and TRBJ2-7, with 11 bases aligning to TRBD2. The V gene end was trimmed by 4 bases and the J gene end by 5 bases; junction bases not matched to a gene: 4. CDR3 length: 14 amino acids. Germline CDR1 and CDR2: SGHAT and FQNNGV.

The genes are TRBV27 and TRBJ1-1; 8 nucleotides align to TRBD1. This CDR3 contains 15 residues. J was trimmed by 1 base and V by 5 bases; bases with no gene match: 6. Germline V gives CDR1 MNHEY, CDR2 SMNVEV (reference sequence). Here the CDR3 reads CASSPWTGRNTEAFF. CDR3 bases: TGTGCCAGCAGTCCTTGGACAGGGAGGAACACTGAAGCTTTCTTT.